These T cell receptor beta chains were read from a single sample in a study of read filtering for tumor transcriptome and immune sequencing. TCRdb processed the reads anew with MiXCR; each CDR3 protein has one entry. The repertoire has approximately 90,000 distinct CDR3 sequences, approximately 13% of them found once; the top ten carry 14% to 15%. What was sequenced was a population of CD138-negative cells sorted from bone marrow. The receptors shown here come from a donor at least 40 years old with multiple myeloma. The conserved cysteine and the conserved F or W are not part of the CDR3 here. Each record gives: J gene, V gene, CDR3 length, CDR3 protein.

TRBJ2-5	TRBV28	12	ASSSYTGAQTQY
TRBJ2-1	TRBV7-9	15	ASSLARTSGSYNEQF
TRBJ2-1	TRBV30	12	AWRGSQRYNEQF
TRBJ2-3	TRBV7-2	13	ASSLLGGRIDTQY
TRBJ2-5	TRBV7-9	13	ASSRLAGGVETQY
TRBJ2-1	TRBV5-1	16	ASRSRGTSPSSYNEQF
TRBJ2-3	TRBV20-1	12	SASPASNVDTQY
TRBJ1-5	TRBV19	10	ASSNDWGPGH
TRBJ2-1	TRBV20-1	12	SATEGTSYNEQF
TRBJ1-1	TRBV3-1	13	ASSQSRQGGTEAF